Reported below is one T cell receptor (beta chain). The entry originates in a study of Ad26.COV2.S vaccination and SARS-CoV-2 variants. Across the study: Donor allocation was to the COV1001 Ad26.COV2.S trial arm.

The protocol was immunoSEQ multiplex PCR, while the TCRdb copy is restricted to in-frame clones and leaves out a portion. The table lists hundreds of thousands of clones, 75% to 90% of them singletons. The germline V and J ends were trimmed by 4 bases and 5 bases, with 13 bases remaining between them. Germline lookup yields CDR1 SGDLS and CDR2 YYNGEE. The CDR3 has 13 residues. Documented treatment: about 20 received Ad26.COV2.S at low or high dose, single or two shots; about five received placebo; per-sample allocation not given. Sampling took place 63 days after the first vaccine or placebo injection. In Boston, the donor was an adult between 18-55 years of age.

The sample consisted of peripheral blood, taken in a trial of Ad26.COV2.S vaccine versus placebo. The sequence was collected from a person between 18 and 60 years old who received the Ad26.COV2.S COVID-19 vaccine or a placebo. This chain joins TRBV9 and TRBJ2-7; weak D call: TRBD1 (5 bases). CDR3 sequence: CASSLRQTDEQYF. The CDR3 nucleotides read TGTGCCAGCAGCCTACGACAGACCGACGAGCAGTACTTC.